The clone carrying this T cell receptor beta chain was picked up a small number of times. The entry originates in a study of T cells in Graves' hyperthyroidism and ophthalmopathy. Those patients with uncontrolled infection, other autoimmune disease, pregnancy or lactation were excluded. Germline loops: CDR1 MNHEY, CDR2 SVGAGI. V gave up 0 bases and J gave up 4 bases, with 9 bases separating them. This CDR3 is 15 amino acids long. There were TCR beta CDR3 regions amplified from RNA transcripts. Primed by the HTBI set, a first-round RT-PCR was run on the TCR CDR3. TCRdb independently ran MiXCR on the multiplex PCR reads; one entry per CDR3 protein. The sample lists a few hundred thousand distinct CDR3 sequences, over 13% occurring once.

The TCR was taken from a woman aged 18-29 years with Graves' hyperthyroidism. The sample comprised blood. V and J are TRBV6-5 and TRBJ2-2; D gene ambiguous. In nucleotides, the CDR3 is TGTGCCAGCAGTTACTCGGACCCAAGCACCGGGGAGCTGTTTTTT. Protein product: CASSYSDPSTGELFF.